The present entry profiles one TCR beta chain with its context. Its antigen is still unknown. Sequence at one end of the junction differs from germline and may be a read error. This record comes from a study of shared clonotypes between healthy human individuals. Study observations and caveats: In the sorted subsets, rarefaction showed sequencing was incomplete despite large depth. Limitation of the genetic and exposure-history diversity represented came from the few donors.

CDR1 is MNHEY, CDR2 SVGAGI, per germline. This CDR3 has 14 residues. TCRdb's table, derived via immunoSEQ multiplex PCR, lists solely in-frame clones and lacks some. Altogether roughly 2.5 million clones are present, roughly nine tenths being singletons, with the ten largest covering about 0.13%. The rearrangement uses TRBV6-5 and TRBJ2-2; 9 bases are shared with TRBD2. This clonotype originated in a man aged 18 to 29 in good health. The material sequenced was naive CD4+ T cells sorted from blood. Subset given: CD45RA+ positively selected. The CDR3 reads CASRSSGNPGELFF. CDR3 in DNA: TGTGCCAGCAGATCTAGCGGGAACCCCGGGGAGCTGTTTTTT.